A selection of T cell receptor beta chains follows, all from one sample in a study of follicular helper T cells after annual influenza vaccination. The repertoire was sequenced with immunoSEQ multiplex PCR; TCRdb's copy has only in-frame clones and lacks some. This table holds 6,500 to 8,500 clones, roughly 83% found once. Sample: CXCR5+ CD38- circulating T follicular helper cells from blood, taken 7 days after influenza vaccination. The receptors come from an adult who received the influenza vaccine. Each CDR3 is given with its conserved first and last residue. The order of the fields is V gene, D gene, CDR3 protein. A D gene is named only where the DNA matches it firmly.

TRBV19	TRBD1	CASRLTGGTGELFF
TRBV5-6	.	CASSLTGFNTEAFF
TRBV27	TRBD1	CASSEGQGAYQPQHF
TRBV7-7	TRBD1	CASSPDRGSVTIYF
TRBV29-1	.	CSVGGGIPYEQYF
TRBV4-1	.	CASSQRPENEQFF
TRBV4-3	.	CASSQDSQGGDTQYF
TRBV6-5	.	CASSYAFMEQYF
TRBV5-1	TRBD2	CASSLSQIAGGQYF
TRBV7-2	.	CASSLMRLANTGELFF
TRBV5-1	TRBD1	CASSLVISGTDLHF
TRBV5-1	TRBD2	CASSEGVAGEETQYF
TRBV18	TRBD1	CASSPTQGAYEQFF
TRBV6-5	TRBD1	CASSAPGQRNQPQHF
TRBV9	.	CASSVGDTLTYEQYF
TRBV6-5	.	CASSRLANTGELFF
TRBV29-1	TRBD1	CSSMTGHTQYF
TRBV6-6	TRBD2	CASSSSGGTYNEQFF
TRBV11-2	.	CASSSDRGEQFF
TRBV5-1	TRBD1	CASSWGTGNNEQFF
TRBV29-1	TRBD1	CSVVGQGGSYGYTF
TRBV6-5	.	CASGTRRGSTDTQYF
TRBV25-1	.	CASSEPGGEKLFF
TRBV7-2	.	CASSLGAVAKETQYF
TRBV5-1	.	CASKFSSTTNEKLFF
TRBV7-3	.	CASSPPPLLGGGETQYF
TRBV2	TRBD1	CASSDGTGIIEQFF
TRBV4-2	TRBD1	CASSQSSGTGHDTEAFF
TRBV11-2	TRBD2	CASSLLGLAGDFQETQYF
TRBV11-2	.	CASTDADRLNEQFF
TRBV5-1	TRBD2	CASSAGTSGVDEQFF
TRBV9	.	CASSPRAGGTDTQYF
TRBV19	TRBD1	CASHPPRDRGRWYTEAFF
TRBV18	TRBD1	CASSPRQGSSVMNTEAFF
TRBV7-2	TRBD1	CASSLARLRPGTGKFRGYTF
TRBV19	.	CASSPHAQARRSEKLFF
TRBV4-1	.	CASSQEWPGAGQTTQYF
TRBV6-5	.	CASSYSTQLNTEAFF
TRBV9	.	CASSVGTIARTYEQYF
TRBV2	.	CASSLSGRYEQYF
TRBV28	.	CASSLGGPRAGELFF
TRBV11-3	TRBD1	CASSTRQGGAEAFF
TRBV19	.	CASSIYGGAAYQETQYF
TRBV19	.	CASTPPHRDGYTF
TRBV19	TRBD2	CASSSGGGQETQYF
TRBV5-4	TRBD2	CASSLTSGGSDTQYF
TRBV6-5	.	CASSYDGGSTDTQYF
TRBV18	.	CASSPAEHEKLFF
TRBV19	.	CATRQVLASPLHF
TRBV10-2	.	CASSELGGAFF
TRBV18	TRBD1	CASSPRAGGFNTEAFF
TRBV5-1	.	CASSFQEWGTGELFF
TRBV11-2	.	CASSLGLVVGTEAFF
TRBV6-6	.	CASHFGGENTQYF